Each of the 11 T cell receptor beta chains below was sequenced from the same sample in a study of T cell responses to AZD1222 COVID-19 vaccine. Using immunoSEQ multiplex PCR, the repertoire was profiled, and TCRdb retains in-frame clones only, with some absent. The table has about 120,000 clones, 85% to 90% seen once. The sample was peripheral blood, taken on day 0 of AZD1222 vaccination. These receptors were collected from an adult in good health.

In its sample, this clone was seen once. This rearrangement joins TRBV14 to TRBJ1-6; 8 bases line up with TRBD1. This CDR3 region has 18 residues. Unmatched junction bases numbered 18, after V lost 6 bases and J lost 8 bases. The germline V gene has CDR1 SGHDN and CDR2 FVKESK. The CDR3 reads CASSQTGAFSRYDSPLHF. CDR3 coding DNA: TGTGCCAGCAGTCAGACAGGGGCCTTCTCCCGATACGATTCACCCCTCCACTTT.

This rearrangement joins TRBV11-2 to TRBJ1-1; D may be TRBD1 (5 bases). This CDR3 region has 14 residues. With 0 bases removed from V and 7 bases from J, the gap between germline ends came to 12 bases. CDR1 is SGHAT, CDR2 FQNNGV, per germline. The chain's CDR3 is CASSLDGREGEAFF. The CDR3 DNA is TGTGCCAGCAGCTTAGATGGCAGGGAAGGTGAAGCTTTCTTT.

The chain links TRBV5-5 to TRBJ2-1, with 8 bases that match TRBD1. The germline gives CDR1 SGHKS, CDR2 YYEKEE (reference sequence). V shed 2 bases and J 3 bases; nucleotides not matched to a gene: 4. The CDR3 is made up of 15 amino acids. CDR3 sequence reads: CASSFGQGNYNEQFF. The CDR3 coding sequence is TGTGCCAGCAGCTTCGGACAGGGAAACTACAATGAGCAGTTCTTC.

This clone has only one observation. This chain connects TRBV5-1 to TRBJ2-7; D is tentatively TRBD1 or TRBD2 (5 bases each). Trimming left V 4 bases short and J 6 bases short, with 20 bases between. The CDR3 is 15 residues long. Germline-derived CDR1 and CDR2 are SGHRS and YFSETQ. CDR3 in amino acids: CASSPTGPGSGEQYF. Written as DNA, the CDR3 is TGCGCCAGCAGCCCCACGGGACCAGGGTCGGGCGAGCAGTACTTC.

V is TRBV2 and J is TRBJ2-3; D is undetermined. The length of the CDR3 is 13 residues. Germline V gene sequence: CDR1 SNHLY, CDR2 FYNNEI. Trimming took off 7 bases at V and 4 bases at J, with 12 bases between the two ends. CDR3 nucleotides: TGTGCCAGCATTTCGACTTCCCCAGATACGCAGTATTTT. It is translated as CASISTSPDTQYF.

This chain joins TRBV9 and TRBJ1-1; 8 bases line up with TRBD1. This CDR3 is built from 15 residues. Germline lookup yields CDR1 SGDLS and CDR2 YYNGEE. The J segment lost 4 bases and the V segment lost 3 bases, leaving 8 bases of the junction unmatched. CDR3 DNA: TGTGCCAGCAGCGGACACAGGGGGTCGGCCACTGAAGCTTTCTTT. Protein: CASSGHRGSATEAFF. Variable domain in full (rest from reference TRBV9 and TRBJ1-1): DSGVTQTPKHLITATGQRVTLRCSPRSGDLSVYWYQQSLDQGLQFLIQYYNGEERAKGNILERFSAQQFPDLHSELNLSSLELGDSALYFCASSGHRGSATEAFFGQGTRLTVV.

The V gene is TRBV5-1, the J gene TRBJ1-2; D remains unclear. Trimming pared 4 bases from V and 9 bases from J, leaving 25 bases between. CDR1 and CDR2 from the germline V gene are SGHRS and YFSETQ. The CDR3 is 16 amino acids. DNA for the CDR3: TGCGCCAGCAGCGGACCCACAGAAAATCCTTCTCGAAGCTACACCTTC. As protein: CASSGPTENPSRSYTF. Full variable domain (remainder filled in from reference TRBV5-1 and TRBJ1-2): KAGVTQTPRYLIKTRGQQVTLSCSPISGHRSVSWYQQTPGQGLQFLFEYFSETQRNKGNFPGRFSGRQFSNSRSEMNVSTLELGDSALYLCASSGPTENPSRSYTFGSGTRLTVV.

This clone has a handful of counts. This sequence joins TRBV11-2 and TRBJ1-1; D is uncertain. The CDR3 is 14 residues long. Per germline, CDR1 SGHAT and CDR2 FQNNGV. V gave up 6 bases and J gave up 2 bases, with 13 bases separating them. The CDR3 reads CASRPRGINTEAFF. The CDR3 DNA reads TGTGCCAGCAGGCCCCGGGGAATCAACACTGAAGCTTTCTTT. Drawing the rest from reference TRBV11-2 and TRBJ1-1, the complete variable domain is EAGVAQSPRYKIIEKRQSVAFWCNPISGHATLYWYQQILGQGPKLLIQFQNNGVVDDSQLPKDRFSAERLKGVDSTLKIQPAKLEDSAVYLCASRPRGINTEAFFGQGTRLTVV.

This clone was detected only once. This rearrangement joins TRBV12-3 or TRBV12-4 to TRBJ2-3, with D unclear. Trimming removed 7 bases at V and 3 bases at J, with 8 bases between. The CDR3 contains 12 residues. DNA for the CDR3: TGTGCCAGCACCCCGTTTACAGATACGCAGTATTTT. Translating it yields CASTPFTDTQYF.

V usage is TRBV11-2 and J usage is TRBJ1-2; TRBD1 might be the D (5 bases). The CDR3 covers 16 residues. Germline V lookup: CDR1 SGHAT, CDR2 FQNNGV. Trimming took 1 base from V and 4 from J, leaving 16 bases between them. In DNA form, the CDR3 reads TGTGCCAGCAGCTTAGTAGCGGGACTCCAAAGCTATGGCTACACCTTC. It translates to CASSLVAGLQSYGYTF.

This clone qualifies as medium-sized. The V gene is TRBV7-9, the J gene TRBJ1-4; D uncertain. CDR1 SEHNR and CDR2 FQNEAQ come from the germline V gene (reference sequence). V was clipped by 7 bases and J by 11 bases, with 20 bases between them. This CDR3 contains 14 residues. The chain's CDR3 is CASTPREALGKLFF. The CDR3 DNA sequence: TGTGCCAGCACCCCTAGGGAGGCCCTCGGGAAACTGTTTTTT.